This record looks at one T cell receptor beta chain sequence and its context. CDR1 ENHRY and CDR2 SYGVKD come from the germline V gene. The CDR3 totals 13 residues. Between the trimmed V and J ends, which lost 4 bases and 3 bases, there was a span of 9 bases. Method: immunoSEQ multiplex PCR; TCRdb's copy keeps in-frame clones and lacks some. The table shows approximately 220,000 clones, with around 80% occurring only once. The data were taken from a study of blood T cell repertoires in COVID-19. Sequencing used PBMCs or T cells enriched from blood (not recorded which). The rearrangement uses TRBV10-3 and TRBJ1-1; D not resolved. The sequence was obtained from a woman in her thirties or forties with acute COVID-19. The CDR3 region is CAISGRRDTEAFF. CDR3 bases: TGTGCCATCAGTGGACGGAGGGACACTGAAGCTTTCTTT.